This T cell receptor (beta chain) came from a study of T cell responses to AZD1222 COVID-19 vaccine (dated by TCRdb to about 2021). General notes on the study: A total of 233 trial participants underwent TCR sequencing, of whom 200 to 220 had received two doses of AZD1222 and 26 had received two doses of the MenACWY control vaccine. Trial participants were enrolled into age subgroups of 18-55, 56-69 and 70-plus years, which contained around 140, 26 and 57 TCR-sequenced participants, respectively. The study at large found these results: The whole spike protein was spanned by vaccine-associated CD4 TCRs, and dominant responses were seen in regions 160-218 and 743-854. The 56-69-year group was small, and its depth increase did not reach significance, likely because of low power. After two AZD1222 doses, both the breadth and the depth of spike-specific TCRs were significantly higher than at day 0 and than in MenACWY recipients. Most participants were white British and females outnumbered males, and the authors suggested that clonal diversity may have been underestimated. Reportedly, close to half of the unique spike-specific TCRs recognized epitopes lying outside the regions that are mutated in the B.1.351 and B.1.1.7 variants. Because no samples from the day 14 peak response were available, repertoires could be characterized only after the peak T cell response. Conclusions about previously exposed vaccinees are limited, since just five to seven AZD1222 recipients were seropositive for SARS-CoV-2 at baseline.

CDR1 and CDR2 are read off the germline V gene (reference sequence) as LNHDA and SQIVND. The CDR3 sequence holds 17 residues, the cysteine and phenylalanine included. Only the CDR3 DNA stays, 51 bases, in frame from base 1. V loses 1 base of germline sequence and J loses 1 base, and the interval between the two ends is 13 bases. The time point label of this sample denotes: about 28 days (+/-7) after the second vaccine dose. Because spike-specific TCR depth and breadth did not differ between the two schedules, AZD1222 recipients who got a second dose at roughly 4 weeks were pooled with those who got a second dose at roughly 12 weeks. Vaccinee samples were obtained from the UK trials COV001 and COV002, which included a single-blind randomized controlled phase 2/3 trial of AZD1222 (ChAdOx1 nCoV-19) in healthy adults. For TCRbeta chain sequencing, PBMC samples were collected from trial participants at day 0 and at day 28 after the second dose.

This clone was counted between two and nine times. What this receptor recognizes is not known. No much larger clonotype is one base removed from it; base qualities were not supplied. The CDR3 regions of human TCRbeta chains were analyzed by immunosequencing. From the authors' description of their analysis: TCRs in the repertoires were matched against a reference library of SARS-CoV-2-specific TCRs that had been generated with the MIRA antigen-specificity platform. Breadth was defined as the fraction of unique TCRs that were SARS-CoV-2-associated. Depth was defined as the fraction of total T cells that were SARS-CoV-2-associated. Using the MIRA data, every spike-specific TCR was mapped to the spike region that the TCR reacted to and assigned to either a CD4 or a CD8 class. Log10-transformed breadth and depth values were compared by one-way ANOVA with Sidak's multiple comparisons tests. TCRdb stores this immuneACCESS table with in-frame sequences only. Part of the clones is absent; in the studies checked, under half of the shortfall reflects unresolved V genes, and no reason is known for the rest. The DNA was the basis for D and trimming; V, J and clone size are from that table. Across this sample there are around 130,000 clones, with 92% seen only once. The top ten clonotypes cover roughly 4% of the sample.

This material consisted of peripheral blood, taken 28 days after the second AZD1222 dose. The chain uses TRBV19 and TRBJ2-2, with the identity of the D gene unclear. The origin of this receptor is an adult who received the AZD1222 COVID-19 vaccine. In nucleotide form, the sequence is TGTGCCAGTAGTATAGGCTGGTCAGACCAGAACACCGGGGAGCTGTTTTTT. This gives the protein CASSIGWSDQNTGELFF. Reference TRBV19 and TRBJ2-2 proteins supply the regions before and after the CDR3; the full variable domain is: DGGITQSPKYLFRKEGQNVTLSCEQNLNHDAMYWYRQDPGQGLRLIYYSQIVNDFQKGDIAEGYSVSREKKESFPLTVTSAQKNPTAFYLCASSIGWSDQNTGELFFGEGSRLTVL.